This TCR beta chain is from a study of Ad26.COV2.S vaccination and SARS-CoV-2 variants. Measured with immunoSEQ multiplex PCR; TCRdb has only the in-frame clones, and not every one. The sample yields 250,000 to 300,000 clones, over 75% seen once. The sample's treatment: around 19 received Ad26.COV2.S at low or high dose, single or two shots; 5 received placebo; per-sample allocation not given. Sample collection was performed on day 63 after the first vaccine or placebo injection. The CDR3 loop spans 17 amino acids. Germline V lookup: CDR1 MGHRA, CDR2 YSYEKL. Trimming pared 3 bases from V and 0 bases from J, leaving 15 bases between.

The sequence derives from a person between 18 and 65 years old who received the Ad26.COV2.S COVID-19 vaccine or a placebo. The material sequenced was peripheral blood, taken in a trial of Ad26.COV2.S vaccine versus placebo. V gene TRBV4-1 combines with J gene TRBJ2-1; TRBD2 might be the D (6 bases). CDR3 in amino acids: CASSQQIAVSSYNEQFF. The CDR3 DNA reads as TGCGCCAGCAGCCAGCAAATAGCGGTGAGCTCCTACAATGAGCAGTTCTTC.